The present entry profiles one TCR beta chain with its context. No antigen is known for it. No base quality values were provided; no much bigger clone lies one nucleotide off. This entry is derived from a study of CD8+ T cells in alopecia areata (dated by TCRdb to between 2017 and 2018). With regard to the full study: The treated patients took part in an open-label pilot trial in which moderate-to-severe alopecia areata was treated with oral tofacitinib at 5 to 10 mg twice daily. Patients received tofacitinib for 6 to 18 months and were then followed off drug for 6 months to check for delayed response and recurrence. High-throughput TCRbeta sequencing was used to examine T cell clonal expansion in alopecia areata in both the C3H/HeJ mouse model and human patients. On the human side, TCRbeta sequencing was run on scalp tissue and on sorted CD4+ and CD8+ peripheral blood T cells from healthy controls and from alopecia areata patients with either patchy or totalis/universalis disease. Biopsies were taken from tofacitinib-treated patients at baseline and at 4 and 24 weeks of treatment, and a later scalp biopsy was taken in several of the tofacitinib-treated patients. Scalp clonality was compared across normal scalp (n=4), patchy alopecia areata scalp (n=8), and alopecia totalis/universalis scalp (n=8). RNA was obtained with the PAXgene miRNA kit for fixed scalp, the miRNeasy kit for PBMCs, and the RNeasy kit for mouse skin. immunoSEQ multiplex PCR using 35 Vbeta forward primers and 13 Jbeta reverse primers was used to amplify TCRbeta CDR3 regions. What the authors observed across the whole study: TCR sequences shared between patients were less clear than in mice, possibly partly because of HLA diversity in the patient population. Compared with normal scalp, lesional scalp, particularly in alopecia totalis/universalis, had higher clonality and more expanded CD8+ clones, which suggests antigenic drive. Unlike mouse skin, which is dominated by gammadelta T cells, normal human skin has resident alphabeta T cells that are also sequenced, and this complicates analysis of the scalp TCR repertoire.

For CDR1 and CDR2, the germline V gene lists SGHAT and FQNNGV. Including the terminal cysteine and phenylalanine, the CDR3 comprises 14 residues. Only CDR3 DNA remains: 42 bases, in frame from the first base. The germline V and J ends show losses of 5 bases and 8 bases respectively, and no gene match explains 10 bases of the junction. Library preparation employed the immunoSEQ multiplex PCR assay. To provide template for TCR sequencing, every sample had RNA extracted and reverse transcribed into cDNA. First-strand cDNA was synthesized using SuperScript III with a 2:1 mix of oligo-dT and random hexamers. A synthetic immune receptor repertoire was used to measure amplification bias, and any remaining bias was corrected computationally. The authors' pipeline ran thus. Raw reads were preprocessed for error removal, and CDR3 was defined according to IMGT conventions as running from the conserved cysteine to phenylalanine. Clonality was calculated as 1 minus Shannon entropy normalized by log2 of the number of productive unique TCRs. CD4 or CD8 identity of scalp clones was inferred by cross-referencing scalp TCRbeta sequences with sorted blood CD4 and CD8 repertoires. The table comes from immuneACCESS by way of TCRdb, which keeps in-frame sequences with V and J called. Part of the clones is missing from these tables; in studies checked, under half for an unresolved V gene and the rest for unknown reasons. V and J calls and clone size are copied from that table; D and trimming were computed from the DNA. The sample includes about 98,000 clones, with roughly 47% observed a single time. 0.75% to 0.9% of the sample is held by the ten biggest clonotypes.

From alopecia areata patients, peripheral blood was collected along with lesional scalp punch biopsies. PBMCs were isolated by density centrifugation and stained for CD3, CD4 and CD8, and CD4+ and CD8+ T cells were sorted on a FACSAria. The sequence derives from a human donor with alopecia areata. The sequenced sample was CD4+ T cells sorted from blood. The V and J segments used are TRBV11-2 and TRBJ2-3, and TRBD2 aligns with 7 junction nucleotides. The DNA is TGTGCCAGCAGCCGGGCGGCGGGAGAGGGTACGCAGTATTTT. It encodes CASSRAAGEGTQYF.